These T cell receptor beta chains were read from a single sample in a study of identical twins. In TCRdb, the 5' RACE reads were re-called with MiXCR into one record per CDR3 protein. The repertoire holds a few hundred thousand distinct CDR3 sequences, with about 8% as singletons. Another study also made use of these data, one on yellow fever vaccine responses in identical twins.

The sequenced sample consisted of memory (CD45RO+) T cells sorted from blood. These receptors came from a woman aged 18-30 years in good health. CDR3s include the opening cysteine and the closing phenylalanine or tryptophan. A D gene is named only where the DNA matches it firmly. Size is stated for part of the rows, as once, few or many counts, or as a class when the clone is expanded.

J gene	clone size	D gene	V gene	CDR3 protein	CDR3 DNA
TRBJ1-2	many	NA	TRBV6-1	CASSRAVSTRNYGYTF	TGTGCCAGCAGCCGAGCGGTTTCAACTCGGAACTATGGCTACACCTTC
TRBJ2-5	NA	NA	TRBV29-1	CSVKVGNRELETQYF	TGCAGCGTTAAAGTTGGGAACAGGGAGTTGGAGACCCAGTACTTC
TRBJ1-2	NA	TRBD1	TRBV12-3/TRBV12-4	CASTETGDYGYTF	TGTGCCAGCACCGAAACAGGGGACTATGGCTACACCTTC
TRBJ1-1	NA	NA	TRBV5-1	CASSLLRVGDTEAFF	TGCGCCAGCAGCTTGTTACGGGTTGGGGACACTGAAGCTTTCTTT
TRBJ2-2	few	NA	TRBV10-1	CASSRQTGELFF	TGCGCCAGCAGTCGTCAAACCGGGGAGCTGTTTTTT
TRBJ2-1	NA	TRBD2	TRBV24-1	CATSDPSGALGEQFF	TGTGCCACCAGTGATCCTAGCGGGGCCCTCGGAGAGCAGTTCTTC
TRBJ1-1	many	NA	TRBV7-9	CASSLGGRGTEAFF	TGTGCCAGCAGCTTAGGAGGCAGGGGCACTGAAGCTTTCTTT
TRBJ2-3	few	NA	TRBV20-1	CSARDFQRSTDTQYF	TGCAGTGCTAGAGATTTCCAGCGGAGCACAGATACGCAGTATTTT
TRBJ2-5	NA	NA	TRBV28	CASRETETQYF	TGTGCCAGCCGGGAGACAGAGACCCAGTACTTC
TRBJ1-1	many	NA	TRBV6-5	CASSDGTEAFF	TGTGCCAGCAGCGACGGCACTGAAGCTTTCTTT
TRBJ1-6	many	NA	TRBV4-1	CASSQGRMPLHF	TGCGCCAGCAGCCAAGGCAGGATGCCCCTCCACTTT
TRBJ2-3	many	NA	TRBV5-1	CASSLRAPSTDTQYF	TGCGCCAGCAGCTTAAGAGCGCCTAGCACAGATACGCAGTATTTT